This note documents a single T cell receptor beta chain sequence. These data originate in a study of early stage breast cancer tumors. Data came from immunoSEQ multiplex PCR; TCRdb stores just in-frame clones and leaves some out. Here the sample spans fewer than 80,000 clones, approximately 80% being singletons. This CDR3 is built from 15 residues. Trimming removed 5 bases from V and 6 bases from J, with 16 bases in between. Germline lookup yields CDR1 SGHVS and CDR2 FNYEAQ. The J gene is TRBJ2-2, the V gene TRBV7-6; tentative D call: TRBD1 (8 bases). Sequencing was carried out using blood. The source of this sequence is a person aged 40 to 49 with breast cancer. The CDR3 bases are TGTGCCAGCAGCCCGCGACAGGGGAGGGCCGGGGAGCTGTTTTTT. It is translated as CASSPRQGRAGELFF. Supplemented by reference TRBV7-6 and TRBJ2-2, the full variable domain reads GAGVSQSPRYKVTKRGQDVALRCDPISGHVSLYWYRQALGQGPEFLTYFNYEAQQDKSGLPNDRFSAERPEGSISTLTIQRTEQRDSAMYRCASSPRQGRAGELFFGEGSRLTVL.